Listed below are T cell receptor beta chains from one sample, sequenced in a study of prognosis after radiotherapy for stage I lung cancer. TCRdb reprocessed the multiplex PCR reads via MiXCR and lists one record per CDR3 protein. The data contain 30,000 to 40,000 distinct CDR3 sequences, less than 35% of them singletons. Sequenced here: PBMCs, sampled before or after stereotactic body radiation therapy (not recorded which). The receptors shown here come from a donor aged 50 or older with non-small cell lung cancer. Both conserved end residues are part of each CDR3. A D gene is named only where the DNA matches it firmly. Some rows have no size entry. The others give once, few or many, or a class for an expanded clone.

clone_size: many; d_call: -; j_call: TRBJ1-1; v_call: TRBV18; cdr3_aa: CASSPPLGGKRLEAFF; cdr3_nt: TGTGCCAGCTCACCCCCTTTGGGGGGCAAAAGACTTGAAGCTTTCTTT
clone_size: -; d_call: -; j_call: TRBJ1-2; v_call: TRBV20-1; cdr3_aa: CSARVSWVQGARAYGYTF; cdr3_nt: TGCAGTGCTAGAGTTTCCTGGGTACAAGGGGCGCGGGCCTATGGCTACACCTTC
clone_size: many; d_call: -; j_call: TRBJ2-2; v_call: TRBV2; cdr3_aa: CASSQDYNTGELFF; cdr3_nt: TGTGCCAGCAGTCAGGATTATAACACCGGGGAGCTGTTTTTT
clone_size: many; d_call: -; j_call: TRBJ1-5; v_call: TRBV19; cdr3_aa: CASSIVGTYNQPQHF; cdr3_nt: TGTGCCAGTAGTATAGTAGGGACTTACAATCAGCCCCAGCATTTT
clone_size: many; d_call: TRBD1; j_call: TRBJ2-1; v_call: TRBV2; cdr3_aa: CASGARGLNNEQFF; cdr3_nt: TGTGCCAGCGGAGCCAGGGGGCTAAACAATGAGCAGTTCTTC
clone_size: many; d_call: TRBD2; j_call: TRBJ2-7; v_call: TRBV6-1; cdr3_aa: CASSPLGEGSVGEQYF; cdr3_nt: TGTGCCAGCAGTCCCCTTGGGGAGGGGTCAGTGGGGGAGCAGTACTTC
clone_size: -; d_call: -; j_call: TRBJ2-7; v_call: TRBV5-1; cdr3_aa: CASSLSTSTYEQYF; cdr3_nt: TGCGCCAGCAGCCTATCGACATCAACCTACGAGCAGTACTTC
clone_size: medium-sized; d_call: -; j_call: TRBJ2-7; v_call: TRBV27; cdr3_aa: CASSVNREGSEQYF; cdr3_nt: TGTGCCAGCAGTGTAAACAGGGAGGGGAGCGAGCAGTACTTC
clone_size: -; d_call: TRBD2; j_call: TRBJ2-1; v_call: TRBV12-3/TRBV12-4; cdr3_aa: CASSTSAAPNEQFF; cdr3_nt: TGTGCCAGCAGTACTAGCGCAGCACCAAATGAGCAGTTCTTC
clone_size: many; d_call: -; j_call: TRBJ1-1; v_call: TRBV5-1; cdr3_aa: CASSQGRDTEAFF; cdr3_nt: TGCGCCAGCAGCCAAGGGAGGGACACTGAAGCTTTCTTT
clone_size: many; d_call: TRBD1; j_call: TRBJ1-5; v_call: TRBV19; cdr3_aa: CASSIAGQGDHQPQHF; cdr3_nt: TGTGCCAGTAGTATAGCGGGGCAGGGGGACCATCAGCCCCAGCATTTT
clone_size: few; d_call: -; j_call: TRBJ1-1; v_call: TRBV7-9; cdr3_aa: CASSLDSDMNTEAFF; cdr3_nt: TGTGCCAGCAGCCTCGACAGTGACATGAACACTGAAGCTTTCTTT
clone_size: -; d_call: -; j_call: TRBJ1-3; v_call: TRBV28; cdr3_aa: CASSFRGISSGSTIYF; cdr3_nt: TGTGCCAGCAGTTTCAGGGGTATTAGCTCTGGAAGCACCATATATTTT
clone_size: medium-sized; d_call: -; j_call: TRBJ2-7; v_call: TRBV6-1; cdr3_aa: CASSEGGTFLYEQYF; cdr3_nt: TGTGCCAGCAGTGAAGGAGGGACGTTTCTCTACGAGCAGTACTTC
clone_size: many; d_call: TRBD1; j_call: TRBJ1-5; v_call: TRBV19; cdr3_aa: CASSMTGGNQPQHF; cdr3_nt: TGTGCCAGTAGTATGACAGGGGGTAATCAGCCCCAGCATTTT
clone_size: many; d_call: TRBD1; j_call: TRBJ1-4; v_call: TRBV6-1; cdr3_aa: CASSRTGQAGATNEKLFF; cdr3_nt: TGTGCCAGCAGTCGGACAGGGCAGGCGGGGGCAACTAATGAAAAACTGTTTTTT